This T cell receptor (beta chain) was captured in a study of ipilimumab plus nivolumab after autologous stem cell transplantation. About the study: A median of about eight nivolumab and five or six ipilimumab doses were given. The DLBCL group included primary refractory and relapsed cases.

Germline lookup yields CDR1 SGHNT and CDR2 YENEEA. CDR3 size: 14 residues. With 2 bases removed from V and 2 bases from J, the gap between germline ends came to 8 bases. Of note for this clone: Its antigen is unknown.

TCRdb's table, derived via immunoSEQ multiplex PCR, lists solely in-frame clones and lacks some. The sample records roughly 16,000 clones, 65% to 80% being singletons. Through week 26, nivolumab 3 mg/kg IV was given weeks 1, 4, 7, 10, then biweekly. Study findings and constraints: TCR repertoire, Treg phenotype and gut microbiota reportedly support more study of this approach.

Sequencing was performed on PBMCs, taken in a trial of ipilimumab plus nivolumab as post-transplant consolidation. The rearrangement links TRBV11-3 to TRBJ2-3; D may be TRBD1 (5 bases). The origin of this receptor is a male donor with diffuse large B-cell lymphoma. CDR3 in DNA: TGTGCCAGCAGCTTAACAGGCCCCACAGATACGCAGTATTTT. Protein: CASSLTGPTDTQYF.